The T cell receptor (beta chain) described here comes from a study of graft-versus-host responses after intestinal transplantation. Some clones are missing from TCRdb's copy, which holds only in-frame ones; the method was immunoSEQ multiplex PCR. Of about 28,000 clones detected, about 80% appear once; the ten largest clones hold 19%. Whole-study findings and limits: GvH clones were found in recipient marrow; some appeared first in ileum or blood.

CDR3 length equals 13 residues. CDR1 and CDR2 (germline): LGHNA, YNFKEQ. Trimming took off 3 bases at V and 7 bases at J, with 9 bases between the two ends. About this clone itself: The target antigen is unknown.

This specimen consisted of unstimulated CD8+ T cells sorted from spleen or lymph node cells, obtained before intestinal transplant. V is TRBV4-2 and J is TRBJ2-2; a weak D match, TRBD2 (5 bases). This clonotype originated in a human donor who received an intestinal transplant. CDR3 amino acids: CASSHAGGGELFF. As DNA, the CDR3 is TGTGCCAGCAGCCATGCTGGAGGCGGGGAGCTGTTTTTT.